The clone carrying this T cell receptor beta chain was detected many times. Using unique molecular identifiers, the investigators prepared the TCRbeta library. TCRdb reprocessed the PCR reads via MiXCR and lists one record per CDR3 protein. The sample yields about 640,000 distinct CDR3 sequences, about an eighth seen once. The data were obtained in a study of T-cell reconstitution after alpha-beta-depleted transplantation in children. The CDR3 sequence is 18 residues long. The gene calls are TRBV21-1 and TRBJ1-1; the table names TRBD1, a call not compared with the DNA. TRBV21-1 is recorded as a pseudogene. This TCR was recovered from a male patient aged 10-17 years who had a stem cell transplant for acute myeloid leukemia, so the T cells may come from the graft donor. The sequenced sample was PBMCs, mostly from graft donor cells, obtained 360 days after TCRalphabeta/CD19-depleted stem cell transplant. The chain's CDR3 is CASSNIPRTNAHSSEAFF. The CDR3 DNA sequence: TGTGCCAGCAGCAATATTCCCCGGACAAATGCCCACTCTTCTGAAGCTTTCTTT.